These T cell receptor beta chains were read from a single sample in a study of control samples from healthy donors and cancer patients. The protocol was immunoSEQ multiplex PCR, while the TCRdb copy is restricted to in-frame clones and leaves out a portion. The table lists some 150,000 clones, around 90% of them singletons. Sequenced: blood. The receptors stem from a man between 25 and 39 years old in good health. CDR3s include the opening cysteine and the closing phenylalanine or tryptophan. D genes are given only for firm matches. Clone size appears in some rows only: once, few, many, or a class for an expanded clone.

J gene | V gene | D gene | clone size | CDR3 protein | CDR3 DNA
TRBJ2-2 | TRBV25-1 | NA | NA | CASSVDPGSGELFF | TGTGCCAGCAGTGTCGACCCAGGTTCCGGGGAGCTGTTTTTT
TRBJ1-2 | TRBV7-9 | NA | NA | CASSDEDKFYGYTF | TGTGCCAGCAGCGATGAAGACAAATTCTATGGCTACACCTTC
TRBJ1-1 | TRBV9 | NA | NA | CASSVGTGGGRAFF | TGTGCCAGCAGCGTAGGCACTGGAGGGGGTAGAGCTTTCTTT
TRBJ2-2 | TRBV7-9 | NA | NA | CASSLGHTNTGELFF | TGTGCCAGCAGCTTAGGACATACGAACACCGGGGAGCTGTTTTTT
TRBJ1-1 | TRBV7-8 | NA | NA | CASSLVPESAEAFF | TGTGCCAGCAGCTTAGTTCCAGAATCGGCTGAAGCTTTCTTT
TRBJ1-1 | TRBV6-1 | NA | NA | CASSEGDGFAEAFF | TGTGCCAGCAGTGAAGGCGACGGCTTCGCTGAAGCTTTCTTT
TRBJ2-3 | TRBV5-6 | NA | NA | CASSLGAGSTDTQYF | TGTGCCAGCAGCCTCGGGGCAGGCTCCACAGATACGCAGTATTTT
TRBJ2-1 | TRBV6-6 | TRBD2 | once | CASSPRLAGVQDEQFF | TGTGCCAGCAGTCCCAGACTAGCGGGGGTTCAAGATGAGCAGTTCTTC
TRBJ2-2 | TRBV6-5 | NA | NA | CASSSSVWTGELFF | TGTGCCAGCAGCTCATCGGTGTGGACCGGGGAGCTGTTTTTT
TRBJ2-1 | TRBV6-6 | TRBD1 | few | CASSSLTGPDEQFF | TGTGCCAGCAGTAGCTTGACAGGGCCGGATGAGCAGTTCTTC
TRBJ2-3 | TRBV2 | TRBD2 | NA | CASSERSGTSTDTQYF | TGTGCCAGCAGTGAGCGTAGCGGGACCAGCACAGATACGCAGTATTTT
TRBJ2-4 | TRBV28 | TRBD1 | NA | CASSSGQGVRNIQYF | TGTGCCAGCAGTTCGGGACAGGGGGTTAGAAACATTCAGTACTTC
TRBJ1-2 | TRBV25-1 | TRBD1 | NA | CASSGRTGYYGYTF | TGTGCCAGCAGTGGGCGGACAGGTTACTATGGCTACACCTTC
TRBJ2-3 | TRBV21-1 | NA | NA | CASSKGVGSDTQYF | TGTGCCAGCAGCAAAGGGGTAGGATCAGATACGCAGTATTTT
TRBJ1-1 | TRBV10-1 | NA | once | CASTRGPNTEAFF | TGCGCCAGCACGAGGGGCCCTAACACTGAAGCTTTCTTT
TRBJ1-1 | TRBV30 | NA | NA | CAWSVGGLNTEAFF | TGTGCCTGGAGTGTTGGGGGGTTGAACACTGAAGCTTTCTTT
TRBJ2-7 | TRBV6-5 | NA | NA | CASSPQGGVSYEQYF | TGTGCCAGCAGTCCCCAGGGGGGCGTTTCCTACGAGCAGTACTTC
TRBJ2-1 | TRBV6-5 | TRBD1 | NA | CASSYLRDRINEQFF | TGTGCCAGCAGTTACCTTCGGGACAGGATCAATGAGCAGTTCTTC
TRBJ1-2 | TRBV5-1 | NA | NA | CASSFDGVGYTF | TGCGCCAGCAGCTTTGATGGGGTTGGCTACACCTTC
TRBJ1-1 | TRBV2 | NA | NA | CASRLTGNRDTEAFF | TGTGCCAGCAGACTGACAGGAAACCGGGACACTGAAGCTTTCTTT
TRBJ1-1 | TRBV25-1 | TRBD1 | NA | CASSESGQGYTEAFF | TGTGCCAGCAGTGAATCGGGACAGGGGTACACTGAAGCTTTCTTT
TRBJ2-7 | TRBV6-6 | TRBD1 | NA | CASSPLRGTGFFEQYF | TGTGCCAGCAGTCCACTCCGGGGGACAGGGTTTTTCGAGCAGTACTTC
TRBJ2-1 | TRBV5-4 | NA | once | CASSLDPGNEQFF | TGTGCCAGCAGCTTGGACCCAGGCAATGAGCAGTTCTTC
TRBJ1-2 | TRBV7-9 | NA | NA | CASSLDGHGYTF | TGTGCCAGCAGCCTCGATGGCCATGGCTACACCTTC
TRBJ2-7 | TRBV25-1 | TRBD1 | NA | CASSHMTGLSYEQYF | TGTGCCAGCAGTCACATGACAGGGCTAAGTTACGAGCAGTACTTC
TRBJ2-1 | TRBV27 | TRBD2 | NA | CASSLSSGLAGPNEQFF | TGTGCCAGCAGTTTATCGTCCGGACTAGCGGGACCCAATGAGCAGTTCTTC
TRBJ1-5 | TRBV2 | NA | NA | CASMQGDGNQPQHF | TGTGCCAGCATGCAGGGCGATGGCAATCAGCCCCAGCATTTT
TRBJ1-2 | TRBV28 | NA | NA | CASSPNGVNYGYTF | TGTGCCAGCAGTCCCAACGGGGTTAACTATGGCTACACCTTC
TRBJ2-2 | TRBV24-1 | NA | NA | CATSDLLAGTGELFF | TGTGCCACCAGTGATTTGCTCGCGGGCACCGGGGAGCTGTTTTTT
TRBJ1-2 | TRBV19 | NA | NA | CASSLSAIVGYTF | TGTGCCAGTAGTTTAAGTGCGATTGTTGGCTACACCTTC
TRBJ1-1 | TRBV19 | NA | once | CASSTQTGTKAFF | TGTGCCAGTAGTACCCAAACAGGGACTAAAGCTTTCTTT
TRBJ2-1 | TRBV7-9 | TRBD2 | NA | CASSLGTSVYNEQFF | TGTGCCAGCAGCTTAGGGACTAGCGTATACAATGAGCAGTTCTTC
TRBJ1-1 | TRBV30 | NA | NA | CAWSVGFSMNTEAFF | TGTGCCTGGAGTGTTGGTTTCTCTATGAACACTGAAGCTTTCTTT
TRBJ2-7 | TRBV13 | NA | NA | CASSLVEGPYEQYF | TGTGCCAGCAGCTTAGTTGAGGGCCCCTACGAGCAGTACTTC
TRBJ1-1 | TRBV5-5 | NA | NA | CASSLGRLNTEAFF | TGTGCCAGCAGCTTGGGCAGACTGAACACTGAAGCTTTCTTT
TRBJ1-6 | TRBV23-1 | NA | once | CASSQSPRDNYNSPLHF | TGCGCCAGCAGTCAATCTCCCCGGGACAACTATAATTCACCCCTCCACTTT
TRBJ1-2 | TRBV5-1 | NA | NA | CASSLAPQTTQWDGYTF | TGCGCCAGCAGCTTGGCACCCCAGACGACCCAATGGGATGGCTACACCTTC
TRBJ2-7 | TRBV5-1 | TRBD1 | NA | CASSAGTAFYEQYF | TGCGCCAGCAGCGCCGGGACAGCCTTCTACGAGCAGTACTTC
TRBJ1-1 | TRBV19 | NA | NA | CASRMEGGTTEAFF | TGTGCCAGTAGAATGGAGGGTGGAACCACTGAAGCTTTCTTT
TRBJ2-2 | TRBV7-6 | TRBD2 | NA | CASSLVSSGYTGELFF | TGTGCCAGCAGCTTAGTGTCTAGCGGGTACACCGGGGAGCTGTTTTTT
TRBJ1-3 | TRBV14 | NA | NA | CASSQDQRTLYSGNTIYF | TGCGCCAGCAGCCAAGATCAGCGGACCCTCTACTCTGGAAACACCATATATTTT
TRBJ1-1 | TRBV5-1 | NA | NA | CASSLMGNTEAFF | TGCGCCAGCAGCTTGATGGGGAACACTGAAGCTTTCTTT
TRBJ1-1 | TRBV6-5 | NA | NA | CASSSQTAVNTEAFF | TGTGCCAGCAGTTCGCAGACGGCGGTGAACACTGAAGCTTTCTTT
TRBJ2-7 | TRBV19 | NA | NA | CASSIRGDEQYF | TGTGCCAGTAGTATTAGGGGCGACGAGCAGTACTTC
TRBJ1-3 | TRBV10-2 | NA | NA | CATIPVTTSGNTIYF | TGCGCCACCATACCTGTGACTACCTCTGGAAACACCATATATTTT
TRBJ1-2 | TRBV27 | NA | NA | CASSSFPGGGGYGYTF | TGTGCCAGCAGTTCCTTCCCGGGGGGAGGTGGCTATGGCTACACCTTC